This T cell receptor (beta chain) appears in the sequencing data of a study of vaccination effects on CD4 cells after COVID-19. The table came from immunoSEQ multiplex PCR; TCRdb's copy has only in-frame clones and leaves some out. Of roughly 63,000 clones in the sample, just under 80% were seen once. V dropped 6 bases and J dropped 2 bases, with 14 bases sitting between them. In germline, CDR1 is MNHNY, CDR2 SVGAGI (reference sequence). There are 15 residues in the CDR3. After expansion with viral peptide pools in the ViraFEST assay, antigen-specific CD4+ T cells were sequenced. Scientists isolated CD4+ T cells after a roughly ten-day culture period ended. Participants received two doses of either the BNT162b2 or mRNA-1273 vaccine. For each well, 1.5 million to 2 million PBMC were cultured with 10 IU/ml IL-2 and 8 to 10 ug/ml peptides. As regards this clone: Its specificity is not known.

The sequence came from a human donor who received a COVID-19 vaccine. The chain joins TRBV6-6 to TRBJ1-3; a weak D match, TRBD1 (6 bases). The sample in question was CD4+ T cells from PBMCs cultured with HCoV-OC43 spike peptides, obtained after COVID-19 vaccination. Indicated subset: HCoV-OC43 spike overlapping peptide pool stimulation. In nucleotides, the CDR3 is TGTGCCAGCAGCCCAACAGGGAACACTGGAAACACCATATATTTT. Its translation: CASSPTGNTGNTIYF.